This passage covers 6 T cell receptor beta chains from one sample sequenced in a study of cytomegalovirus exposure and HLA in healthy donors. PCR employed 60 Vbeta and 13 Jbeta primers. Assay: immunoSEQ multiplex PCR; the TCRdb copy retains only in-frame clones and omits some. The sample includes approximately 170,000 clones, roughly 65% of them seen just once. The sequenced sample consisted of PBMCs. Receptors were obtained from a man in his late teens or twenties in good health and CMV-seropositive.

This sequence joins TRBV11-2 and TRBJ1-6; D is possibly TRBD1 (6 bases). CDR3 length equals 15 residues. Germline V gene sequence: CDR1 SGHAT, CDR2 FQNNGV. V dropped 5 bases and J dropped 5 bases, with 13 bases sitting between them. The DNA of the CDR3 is TGTGCCAGCAGCACCCGGGACACCAATAATTCACCCCTCCACTTT. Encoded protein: CASSTRDTNNSPLHF.

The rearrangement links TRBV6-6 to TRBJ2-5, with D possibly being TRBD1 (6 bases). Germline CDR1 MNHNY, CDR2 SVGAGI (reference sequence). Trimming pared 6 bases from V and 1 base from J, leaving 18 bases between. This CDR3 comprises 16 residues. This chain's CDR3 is CASSPKNQGSQETQYF. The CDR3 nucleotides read TGTGCCAGCAGCCCAAAGAACCAGGGGAGCCAAGAGACCCAGTACTTC.

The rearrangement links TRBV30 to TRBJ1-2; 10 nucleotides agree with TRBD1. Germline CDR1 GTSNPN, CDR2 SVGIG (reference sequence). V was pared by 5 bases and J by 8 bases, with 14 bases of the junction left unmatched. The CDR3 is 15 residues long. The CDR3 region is CAWVRGTGARSGYTF. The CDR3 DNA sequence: TGTGCCTGGGTCCGTGGGACAGGGGCTAGGTCAGGCTACACCTTC.

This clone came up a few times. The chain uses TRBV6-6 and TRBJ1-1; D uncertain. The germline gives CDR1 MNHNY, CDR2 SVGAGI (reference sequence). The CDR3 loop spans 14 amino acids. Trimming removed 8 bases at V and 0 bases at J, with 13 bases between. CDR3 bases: TGTGCCAGCCATCCGGCGACTATGAACACTGAAGCTTTCTTT. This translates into CASHPATMNTEAFF.

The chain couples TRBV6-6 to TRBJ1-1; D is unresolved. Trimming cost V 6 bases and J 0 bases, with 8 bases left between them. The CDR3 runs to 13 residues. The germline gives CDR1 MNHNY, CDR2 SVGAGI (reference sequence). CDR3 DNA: TGTGCCAGCAGGGGCACTGTGAACACTGAAGCTTTCTTT. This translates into CASRGTVNTEAFF.

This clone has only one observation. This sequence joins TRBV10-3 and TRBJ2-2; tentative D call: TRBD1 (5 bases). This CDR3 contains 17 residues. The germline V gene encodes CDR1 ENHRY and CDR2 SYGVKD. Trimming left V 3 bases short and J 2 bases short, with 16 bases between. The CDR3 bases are TGTGCCATCAGTGACGGGCAGGGTTACCTTAACACCGGGGAGCTGTTTTTT. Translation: CAISDGQGYLNTGELFF.